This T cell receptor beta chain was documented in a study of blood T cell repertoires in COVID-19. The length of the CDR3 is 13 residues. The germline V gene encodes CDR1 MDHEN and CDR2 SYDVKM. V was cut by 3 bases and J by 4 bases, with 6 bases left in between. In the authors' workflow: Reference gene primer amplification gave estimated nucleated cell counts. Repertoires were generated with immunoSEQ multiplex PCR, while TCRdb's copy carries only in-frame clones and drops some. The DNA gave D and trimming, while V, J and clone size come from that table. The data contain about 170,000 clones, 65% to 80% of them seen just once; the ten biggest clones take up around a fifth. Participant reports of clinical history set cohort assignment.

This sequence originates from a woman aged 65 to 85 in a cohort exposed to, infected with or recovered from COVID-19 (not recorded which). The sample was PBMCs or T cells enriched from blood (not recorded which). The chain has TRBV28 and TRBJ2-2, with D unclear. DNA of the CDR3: TGTGCCAGCAGTTTCTCCCTCACCGGGGAGCTGTTTTTT. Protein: CASSFSLTGELFF.